This TCR beta chain comes out of a study of blood T cell repertoires in COVID-19. Looking at the study overall: Both acute and convalescent COVID-19 samples were obtained from the United States, Italy and Spain. Sample material is recorded as cDNA or gDNA derived from T cells, B-cell-depleted T cells, or PBMCs.

Per the original methods: Reference gene primer amplification in the assay estimated nucleated cell counts. The protocol was immunoSEQ multiplex PCR, while the TCRdb copy is restricted to in-frame clones and leaves out a portion. V and J calls and clone size come straight from that table; D and trimming were deduced from the DNA. Of 200,000 to 250,000 clones listed, 86% are singletons. Sequencing input: peripheral blood. This TCR derives from a man aged 55 to 70 with acute or convalescent COVID-19.

The DNA for the CDR3 is TGTGCCAGCAGCGTAGCGGGGGGCTACTACAATGAGCAGTTCTTC. Encoded protein: CASSVAGGYYNEQFF. V and J are TRBV9 and TRBJ2-1; weak D call: TRBD2 (7 bases). CDR1 and CDR2 (germline): SGDLS, YYNGEE. Trimming pared 0 bases from V and 3 bases from J, leaving 10 bases between. The CDR3 loop spans 15 amino acids.